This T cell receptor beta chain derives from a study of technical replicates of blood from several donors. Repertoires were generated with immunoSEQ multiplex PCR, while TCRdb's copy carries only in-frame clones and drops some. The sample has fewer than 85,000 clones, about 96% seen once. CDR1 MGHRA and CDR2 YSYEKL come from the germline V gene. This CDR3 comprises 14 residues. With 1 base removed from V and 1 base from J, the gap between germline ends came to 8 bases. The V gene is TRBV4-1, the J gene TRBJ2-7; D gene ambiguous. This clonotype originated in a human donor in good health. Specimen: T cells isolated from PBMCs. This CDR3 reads CASSQGIASYEQYF. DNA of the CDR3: TGCGCCAGCAGCCAAGGGATAGCTTCCTACGAGCAGTACTTC.